Each of the 32 T cell receptor beta chains below was sequenced from the same sample in a study of neurological immune-mediated disorders. TCRdb fed the 5' RACE reads into MiXCR, producing one record per CDR3 protein. The data show more than 75,000 distinct CDR3 sequences, roughly 3.5% seen once. Sequencing was performed on PBMCs. The receptors stem from a woman aged 50 to 60 with multiple sclerosis.

This clonotype was detected many times. The chain combines TRBV28 with TRBJ2-3, with TRBD2 matching over 8 bases. CDR3 length equals 14 residues. Losses at the gene ends were 7 bases for V and 5 bases for J; bases not matched to a gene: 8. In germline, CDR1 is MDHEN, CDR2 SYDVKM. The CDR3 protein is CASMAGGAIDTQYF. In DNA form, the CDR3 reads TGTGCCAGCATGGCCGGGGGGGCCATAGATACGCAGTATTTT.

There are many counts of this clonotype. The CDR3 loop reads CASRGPRGGAADTQYF. The CDR3 DNA sequence: TGTGCCAGCAGAGGCCCTCGCGGGGGGGCGGCCGATACGCAGTATTTT. The chain recombines TRBV6-2 or TRBV6-3 with TRBJ2-3; 9 bases are a match to TRBD2. This CDR3 has 16 residues. With V trimmed by 6 bases and J by 6 bases, 13 bases remained unmatched. The V gene's germline CDR1 is MNHEY and CDR2 SVGEGT.

This clonotype was detected ten times or more. This chain links TRBV4-2 with TRBJ1-6; TRBD1 might be the D (5 bases). The CDR3 runs 16 residues. With 2 bases removed from V and 5 bases from J, the gap between germline ends came to 13 bases. The germline V gene has CDR1 LGHNA and CDR2 YNFKEQ. CDR3: CASSQSSGRDNSPLHF. CDR3 in DNA: TGTGCCAGCAGCCAATCGTCAGGGAGAGATAATTCACCCCTCCACTTT.

This rearrangement joins TRBV5-1 to TRBJ2-3; TRBD2 agrees at 9 bases. Germline CDR1 is SGHRS and CDR2 is YFSETQ. The CDR3 length is 16 residues. V trimming: 4 bases; J trimming: 0 bases; junction bases outside the gene matches: 6. The CDR3 sequence: CASSTGLALSTDTQYF. The CDR3 DNA reads as TGCGCCAGCAGCACCGGACTAGCGCTAAGCACAGATACGCAGTATTTT.

CDR3 sequence (DNA): TGCAGTGCTAGGTACAGGGAAGCCGGAAACACCATATATTTT. This sequence encodes CSARYREAGNTIYF. The V and J genes are TRBV20-1 and TRBJ1-3; perhaps TRBD1 as D (6 bases). V lost 3 bases and J lost 4, with 13 bases in between. The germline gives CDR1 DFQATT, CDR2 SNEGSKA (reference sequence). CDR3 length: 14 residues.

The sample holds many counts of this clonotype. The chain uses TRBV5-6 and TRBJ2-7; TRBD2 agrees at 8 bases. From germline, CDR1 is SGHDT and CDR2 YYEEEE. Unmatched junction bases numbered 7, after V lost 0 bases and J lost 5 bases. The CDR3 totals 15 residues. The CDR3 sequence is CASSLGPLAGNEQYF. In nucleotides, the CDR3 is TGTGCCAGCAGCTTGGGTCCCTTAGCGGGGAACGAGCAGTACTTC.

This clonotype was seen only a few times. CDR3 bases: TGTGCCAGCAGGCGATCGGACAGCTTCTACGAGCAGTACTTC. Its protein is CASRRSDSFYEQYF. The chain has TRBV6-5 and TRBJ2-7; possibly TRBD1 for D (6 bases). Trimming shortened V by 6 bases and J by 3 bases, and 15 bases separated the two germline ends. Germline CDR1 and CDR2: MNHEY and SVGAGI. The CDR3 totals 14 residues.

This clonotype was counted ten times or more. The J gene is TRBJ2-5, the V gene TRBV9; TRBD2 agrees at 8 bases. The CDR3 spans 14 residues. Germline lookup yields CDR1 SGDLS and CDR2 YYNGEE. The V segment lost 0 bases and the J segment 9 bases; nucleotides outside the gene matches: 7. Here the CDR3 DNA reads TGTGCCAGCAGCGTAGGAGGTAGCGGGAAGGCCCAGTACTTC. Protein: CASSVGGSGKAQYF.

This clonotype appeared many times. The CDR3 sequence is CASSPGGGTGELFF. The CDR3 DNA follows: TGTGCCAGCAGCCCCGGGGGAGGGACCGGGGAGCTGTTTTTT. This chain joins TRBV9 and TRBJ2-2, with 7 positions matching TRBD2. The germline gives CDR1 SGDLS, CDR2 YYNGEE. The junction had 5 bases not matched to a gene; V was cut back by 4 bases and J by 5 bases. There are 14 residues in the CDR3.

Relative to its sample, this clonotype is medium-sized. The chain recombines TRBV5-1 with TRBJ1-1; 7 bases map to TRBD1. V lost 0 bases, J lost 6 bases, and 2 bases stayed unmatched. Germline CDR1 is SGHRS and CDR2 is YFSETQ. CDR3 length: 13 residues. As DNA, the CDR3 is TGCGCCAGCAGCTTGGTAGGGGGCGCTGAAGCTTTCTTT. Translating it yields CASSLVGGAEAFF.

This clonotype has a count of ten or more. The gene calls are TRBV4-1 and TRBJ2-5, with D unclear. V lost 2 bases and J lost 4, with 5 bases in between. CDR1 MGHRA and CDR2 YSYEKL come from the germline V gene. The CDR3 has 12 residues. This CDR3 reads CASSQTSETQYF. Here the CDR3 DNA reads TGCGCCAGCAGCCAAACTTCAGAGACCCAGTACTTC.

This clonotype appeared once. V and J are TRBV5-6 and TRBJ2-1, with 14 bases fitting TRBD2. The CDR3 runs 17 residues. J lost 3 bases, V lost 3 bases, and 5 bases had no gene match. Germline V gene sequence: CDR1 SGHDT, CDR2 YYEEEE. The CDR3 DNA is TGTGCCAGCAGCTGCAGGACTAGCGGGGGGTACTACAATGAGCAGTTCTTC. Translating it yields CASSCRTSGGYYNEQFF.

Many counts were recorded for this clonotype. This chain joins TRBV3-1 and TRBJ1-3; D remains ambiguous. Per germline, CDR1 LGHDT and CDR2 YNNKEL (reference sequence). The CDR3 extends over 11 amino acids. V was pared by 1 base and J by 16 bases, with 11 bases between. The CDR3 nucleotides are TGTGCCAGCAGCCAAGGACTGCCCAGGTATTTT. It is translated as CASSQGLPRYF.

This clonotype has a count of ten or more. This CDR3 reads CATSGSGWSEAFF. The CDR3 DNA reads as TGTGCCACCAGTGGTTCAGGTTGGTCTGAAGCTTTCTTT. The chain combines TRBV24-1 with TRBJ1-1; no clear D gene. Germline CDR1 is KGHDR and CDR2 is SFDVKD. This CDR3 comprises 13 residues. V lost 5 bases to trimming and J lost 6 bases, with 12 bases between them.

This clonotype has at least ten counts. The CDR3 sequence: CASSVDLSGGHTGELFF. The CDR3 coding sequence is TGTGCCAGCAGCGTAGATCTTAGCGGGGGACACACCGGGGAGCTGTTTTTT. The chain couples TRBV9 to TRBJ2-2; 9 bases line up with TRBD2. Losses at the gene ends were 0 bases for V and 3 bases for J; bases not matched to a gene: 6. CDR3 size: 17 residues. The germline gives CDR1 SGDLS, CDR2 YYNGEE.

This clonotype was picked up many times. The V gene is TRBV7-3, the J gene TRBJ2-7, with unresolved D. CDR1 SGHTA and CDR2 FQGTGA come from the germline V gene. CDR3 size: 14 residues. Trimming removed 5 bases from V and 5 bases from J, with 16 bases in between. Here the CDR3 DNA reads TGTGCCAGCAGCCCCCTCGGCAGTATCCACGAGCAGTACTTC. It is translated as CASSPLGSIHEQYF.

V and J are TRBV20-1 and TRBJ1-1, with a tentative D call TRBD1 (6 bases). Germline-derived CDR1 and CDR2 are DFQATT and SNEGSKA (reference sequence). The CDR3 is 13 residues long. V was clipped by 1 base and J by 4 bases, with 10 bases between them. The CDR3 sequence is CSARGTAATEAFF. The CDR3 nucleotides are TGCAGTGCTAGAGGGACAGCTGCCACTGAAGCTTTCTTT.

There are many counts of this clonotype. The chain combines TRBV6-6 with TRBJ1-1; tentative D call: TRBD1 (6 bases). V lost 2 bases and J 1 base, leaving 14 bases between the germline ends. Germline V gene sequence: CDR1 MNHNY, CDR2 SVGAGI (reference sequence). The CDR3 covers 16 residues. This CDR3 is CASSYPVRGENTEAFF. The CDR3 nucleotides are TGTGCCAGCAGTTACCCCGTGAGGGGGGAGAACACTGAAGCTTTCTTT.

On this clonotype: A clone one base away is much larger, so this may be a read error. The V and J genes are TRBV20-1 and TRBJ1-1; unclear D gene. V lost 3 bases, J lost 1 base, and 12 bases lay in between. CDR1 and CDR2 from the germline V gene are DFQATT and SNEGSKA (reference sequence). The CDR3 is 14 amino acids. The CDR3 sequence: CSARWSNPNTEAFF. DNA for the CDR3: TGCAGTGCTAGGTGGAGCAACCCGAACACTGAAGCTTTCTTT.

This clonotype showed up many times. The rearrangement uses TRBV5-1 and TRBJ2-7; maybe TRBD1 (6 bases). This CDR3 has 15 residues. The V gene's germline CDR1 is SGHRS and CDR2 YFSETQ. The germline V and J ends were trimmed by 4 bases and 3 bases, with 17 bases remaining between them. CDR3 loop: CASSGDQGPNYEQYF. CDR3 nucleotide sequence: TGCGCCAGCAGCGGAGATCAGGGGCCAAACTACGAGCAGTACTTC.

In this sample, this clonotype turned up many times. The chain links TRBV20-1 to TRBJ2-6, with D uncertain. V was pared by 0 bases and J by 3 bases, with 6 bases between. CDR1 and CDR2 from the germline V gene are DFQATT and SNEGSKA (reference sequence). The CDR3 has 14 amino acids. The CDR3 region is CSARDLGGANVLTF. CDR3 bases: TGCAGTGCTAGAGATCTGGGTGGGGCCAACGTCCTGACTTTC.

The table lists this clonotype with many counts. The chain joins TRBV7-8 to TRBJ2-5, with TRBD2 identical over 13 bases. The CDR3 is 15 amino acids. Germline V CDR1 and CDR2: SGHVS, FQNEAQ. The V segment lost 3 bases and the J segment 4 bases; nucleotides outside the gene matches: 2. As DNA, the CDR3 is TGTGCCAGCAGCTTTACTAGCGGGGGGGGAGAGACCCAGTACTTC. Protein: CASSFTSGGGETQYF.

This clonotype was seen many times. The V gene is TRBV5-1, the J gene TRBJ2-1; 10 bases map to TRBD2. There are 16 residues in the CDR3. Trimming at V came to 0 bases and at J to 4 bases, leaving 4 bases not matched to a gene. Germline V gene data show CDR1 as SGHRS and CDR2 as YFSETQ. CDR3 loop: CASSLERTSGYNEQFF. In DNA form, the CDR3 reads TGCGCCAGCAGCTTGGAAAGGACTAGCGGATACAATGAGCAGTTCTTC.

This clonotype appeared many times. The chain combines TRBV5-1 with TRBJ2-2; TRBD1 matches at 7 bases. Germline CDR1 and CDR2: SGHRS and YFSETQ. The CDR3 length is 22 residues. Germline trimming cut 2 bases from V and 6 bases from J; bases unmatched to any gene: 28. The CDR3 nucleotides read TGCGCCAGCAGCTTTAAGGCCGGACAAAAGGGGGCCCGCGAGACCCTAGCCGGGGAGCTGTTTTTT. It specifies CASSFKAGQKGARETLAGELFF.

This clonotype has a count of ten or more. J is TRBJ2-1 and V is TRBV5-6, with a tentative D call TRBD2 (5 bases). V was pared by 4 bases and J by 0 bases, with 8 bases between. In germline, CDR1 is SGHDT, CDR2 YYEEEE. The CDR3 is 14 residues long. DNA of the CDR3: TGTGCCAGCAGCCCCCGGGGCTCCTACAATGAGCAGTTCTTC. This translates into CASSPRGSYNEQFF. The full variable domain, completed using reference TRBV5-6 and TRBJ2-1, is DAGVTQSPTHLIKTRGQQVTLRCSPKSGHDTVSWYQQALGQGPQFIFQYYEEEERQRGNFPDRFSGHQFPNYSSELNVNALLLGDSALYLCASSPRGSYNEQFFGPGTRLTVL.

There are many counts of this clonotype. This chain connects TRBV5-1 to TRBJ2-5; D remains ambiguous. This CDR3 comprises 11 residues. With 7 bases removed from V and 5 bases from J, the gap between germline ends came to 9 bases. CDR1 and CDR2 from the germline V gene are SGHRS and YFSETQ. CDR3 residues: CASRAAETQYF. The CDR3 nucleotides are TGCGCCAGCCGTGCGGCGGAGACCCAGTACTTC.

The chain has TRBV9 and TRBJ2-2, with 7 bases identical to TRBD1. Germline CDR1 SGDLS, CDR2 YYNGEE. The junction had 13 bases not matched to a gene; V was cut back by 7 bases and J by 13 bases. The CDR3 has 13 residues. Here the CDR3 reads CASGQANTWALFF. The CDR3 DNA reads as TGTGCCAGCGGACAGGCGAACACCTGGGCGCTGTTTTTT.

This clonotype was picked up many times. The chain has TRBV12-3 or TRBV12-4 and TRBJ1-4; possible D gene TRBD1, 5 bases. Trimming cost V 5 bases and J 0 bases, with 10 bases left between them. This CDR3 has 15 residues. The CDR3 DNA follows: TGTGCCAGCAGTCGTTACAGGTCAACTAATGAAAAACTGTTTTTT. This sequence encodes CASSRYRSTNEKLFF.

This clonotype has a count of ten or more. CDR3 in amino acids: CASSLARGRATEAFF. The CDR3 bases are TGCGCCAGCAGCTTGGCCCGGGGGCGGGCCACTGAAGCTTTCTTT. The chain links TRBV5-1 to TRBJ1-1, with D maybe TRBD1 (6 bases). In germline, CDR1 is SGHRS, CDR2 YFSETQ. V gave up 0 bases and J gave up 4 bases, with 13 bases separating them. CDR3 length: 15 amino acids.

This clonotype occurred many times. The CDR3 sequence is CASSSWKTSGAYNEQFF. CDR3 in DNA: TGTGCCAGCAGCTCATGGAAGACTAGCGGGGCATACAATGAGCAGTTCTTC. The chain uses TRBV5-6 and TRBJ2-1, with TRBD2 matching over 11 bases. J was trimmed by 4 bases and V by 3 bases; bases with no gene match: 9. Germline-derived CDR1 and CDR2 are SGHDT and YYEEEE. The CDR3 consists of 17 residues. The full variable domain, its missing parts supplied by reference TRBV5-6 and TRBJ2-1, is DAGVTQSPTHLIKTRGQQVTLRCSPKSGHDTVSWYQQALGQGPQFIFQYYEEEERQRGNFPDRFSGHQFPNYSSELNVNALLLGDSALYLCASSSWKTSGAYNEQFFGPGTRLTVL.

This clonotype turned up a few times. The CDR3 sequence: CASSPDRGHYGYTF. In nucleotides, the CDR3 is TGTGCCAGCAGCCCGGACAGGGGGCACTATGGCTACACCTTC. This chain links TRBV5-6 with TRBJ1-2; 11 nucleotides match TRBD1. Germline V gene sequence: CDR1 SGHDT, CDR2 YYEEEE. V shed 4 bases and J 3 bases; nucleotides not matched to a gene: 2. The CDR3 contains 14 residues.

This clonotype has ten or more counts. The chain uses TRBV12-3 or TRBV12-4 and TRBJ1-2; D possibly corresponds to TRBD1 (5 bases). The CDR3 contains 13 residues. Trimming stripped 0 bases from V and 4 bases from J, with 6 bases between. CDR3 coding DNA: TGTGCCAGCAGTTTAGCTGGGGGCTATGGCTACACCTTC. Translated: CASSLAGGYGYTF.